This TCR beta chain was retrieved from a study of OX40 agonist ivuxolimab in advanced cancers. Whole-study context: Subjects had a mean age of around 60 years, with a range of about 23 to 79; less than 90% were male.

This clone was seen only once. What it binds is unknown. Study-level results: CD8+ T cells (on average) carried more expanded clones than CD4+ T cells. By week 6 at 0.1 to 3.0 mg/kg, blood CD4+ and CD8+ T cells had expanded clonally. Partial responders at 0.1-3.0 mg/kg had among the lowest clonal expansion.

Trimming took 7 bases from V and 7 from J; bases not matched to a gene: 5. The CDR3 has 13 residues. From germline, CDR1 is MNHNS and CDR2 SASEGT. Produced via immunoSEQ multiplex PCR; TCRdb's table is partial and in-frame only. This sample carries tens of thousands of clones, about nine tenths of them seen once, and the ten largest clones take roughly 1%. This clonotype was obtained from an adult with an advanced solid tumor such as melanoma, head and neck, liver or kidney cancer. The genes are TRBV6-1 and TRBJ1-1; 11 bases line up with TRBD1. Source: CD4+ or CD8+ T cells sorted from blood, taken in a trial of the OX40 agonist ivuxolimab. CDR3 in amino acids: CASTGQGAGEAFF. The DNA for the CDR3 is TGTGCCAGCACCGGACAGGGGGCTGGTGAAGCTTTCTTT.